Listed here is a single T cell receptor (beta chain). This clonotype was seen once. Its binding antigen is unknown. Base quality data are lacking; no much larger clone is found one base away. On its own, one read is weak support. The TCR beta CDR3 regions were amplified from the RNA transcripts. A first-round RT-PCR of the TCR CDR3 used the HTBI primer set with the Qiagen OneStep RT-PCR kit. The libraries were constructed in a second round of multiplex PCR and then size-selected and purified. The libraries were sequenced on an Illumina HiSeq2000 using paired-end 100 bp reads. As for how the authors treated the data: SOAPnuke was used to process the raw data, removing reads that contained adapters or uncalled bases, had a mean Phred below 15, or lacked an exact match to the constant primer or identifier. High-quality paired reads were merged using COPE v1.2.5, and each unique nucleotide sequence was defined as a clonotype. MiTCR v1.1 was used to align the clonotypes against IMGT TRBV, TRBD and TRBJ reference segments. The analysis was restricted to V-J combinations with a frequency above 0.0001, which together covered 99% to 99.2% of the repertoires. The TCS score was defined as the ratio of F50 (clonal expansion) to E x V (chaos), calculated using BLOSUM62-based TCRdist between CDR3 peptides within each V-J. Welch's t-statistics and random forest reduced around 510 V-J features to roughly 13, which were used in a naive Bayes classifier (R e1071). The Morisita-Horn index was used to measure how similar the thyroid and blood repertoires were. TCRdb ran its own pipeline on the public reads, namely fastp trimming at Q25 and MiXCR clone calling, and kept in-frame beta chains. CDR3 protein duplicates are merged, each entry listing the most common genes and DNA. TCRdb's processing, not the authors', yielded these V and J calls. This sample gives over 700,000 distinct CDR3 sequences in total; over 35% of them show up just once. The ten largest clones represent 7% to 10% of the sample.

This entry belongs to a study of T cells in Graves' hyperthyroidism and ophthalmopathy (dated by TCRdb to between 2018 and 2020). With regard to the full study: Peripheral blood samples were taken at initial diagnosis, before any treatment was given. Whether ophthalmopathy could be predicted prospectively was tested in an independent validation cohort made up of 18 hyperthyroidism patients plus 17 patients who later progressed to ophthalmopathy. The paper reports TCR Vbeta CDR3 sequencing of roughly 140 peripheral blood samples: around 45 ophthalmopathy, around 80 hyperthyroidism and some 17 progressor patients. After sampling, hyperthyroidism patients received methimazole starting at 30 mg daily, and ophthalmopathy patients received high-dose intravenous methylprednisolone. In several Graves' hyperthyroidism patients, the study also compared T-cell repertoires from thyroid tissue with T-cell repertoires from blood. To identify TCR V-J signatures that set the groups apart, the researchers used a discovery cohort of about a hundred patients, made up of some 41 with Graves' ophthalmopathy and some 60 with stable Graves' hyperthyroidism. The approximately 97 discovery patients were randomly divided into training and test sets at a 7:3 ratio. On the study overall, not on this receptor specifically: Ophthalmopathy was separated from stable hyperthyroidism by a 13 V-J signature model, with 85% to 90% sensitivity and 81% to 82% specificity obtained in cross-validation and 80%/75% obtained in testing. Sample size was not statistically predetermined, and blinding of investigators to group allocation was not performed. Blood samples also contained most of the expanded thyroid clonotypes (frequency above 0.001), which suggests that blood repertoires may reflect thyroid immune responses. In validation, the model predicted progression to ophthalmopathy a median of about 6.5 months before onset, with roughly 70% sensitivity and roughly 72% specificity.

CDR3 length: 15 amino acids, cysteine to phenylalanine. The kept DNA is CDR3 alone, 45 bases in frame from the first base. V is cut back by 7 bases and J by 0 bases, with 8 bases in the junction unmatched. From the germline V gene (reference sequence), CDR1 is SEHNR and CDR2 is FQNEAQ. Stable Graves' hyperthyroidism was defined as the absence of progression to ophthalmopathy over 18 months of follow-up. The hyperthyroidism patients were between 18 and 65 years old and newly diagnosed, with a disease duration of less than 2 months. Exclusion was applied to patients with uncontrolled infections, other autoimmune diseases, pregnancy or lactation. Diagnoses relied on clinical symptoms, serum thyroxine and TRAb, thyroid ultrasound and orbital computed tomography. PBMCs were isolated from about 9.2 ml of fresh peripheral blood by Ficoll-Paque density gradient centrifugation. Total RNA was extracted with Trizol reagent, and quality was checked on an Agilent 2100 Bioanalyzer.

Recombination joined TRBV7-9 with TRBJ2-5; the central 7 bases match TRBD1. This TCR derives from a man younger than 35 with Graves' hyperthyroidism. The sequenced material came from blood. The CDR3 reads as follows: CASTGTDPYQETQYF. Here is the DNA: TGTGCCAGCACCGGGACAGATCCTTACCAAGAGACCCAGTACTTC.